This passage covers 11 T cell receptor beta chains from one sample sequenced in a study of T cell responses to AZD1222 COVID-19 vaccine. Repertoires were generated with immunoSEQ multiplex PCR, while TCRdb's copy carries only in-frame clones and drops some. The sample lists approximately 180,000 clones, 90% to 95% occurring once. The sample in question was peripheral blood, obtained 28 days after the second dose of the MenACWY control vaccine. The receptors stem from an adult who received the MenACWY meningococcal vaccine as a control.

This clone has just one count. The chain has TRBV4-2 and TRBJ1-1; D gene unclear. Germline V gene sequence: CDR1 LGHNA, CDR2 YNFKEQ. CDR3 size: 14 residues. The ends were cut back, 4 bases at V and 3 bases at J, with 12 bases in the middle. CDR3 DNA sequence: TGTGCCAGCAGCCCCGAGGGCCGCGACACTGAAGCTTTCTTT. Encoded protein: CASSPEGRDTEAFF.

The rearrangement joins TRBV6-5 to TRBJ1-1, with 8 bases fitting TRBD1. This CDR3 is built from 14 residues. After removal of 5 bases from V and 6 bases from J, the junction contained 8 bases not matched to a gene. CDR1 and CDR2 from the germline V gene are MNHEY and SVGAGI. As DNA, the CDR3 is TGTGCCAGCAGTCCGACAGGGGATTGGGCTGAAGCTTTCTTT. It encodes CASSPTGDWAEAFF.

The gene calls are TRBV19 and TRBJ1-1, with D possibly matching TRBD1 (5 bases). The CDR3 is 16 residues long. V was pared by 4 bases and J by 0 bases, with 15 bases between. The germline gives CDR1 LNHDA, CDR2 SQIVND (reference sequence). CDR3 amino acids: CASSTPLRTMNTEAFF. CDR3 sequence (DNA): TGTGCCAGTAGTACCCCGCTCCGGACAATGAACACTGAAGCTTTCTTT.

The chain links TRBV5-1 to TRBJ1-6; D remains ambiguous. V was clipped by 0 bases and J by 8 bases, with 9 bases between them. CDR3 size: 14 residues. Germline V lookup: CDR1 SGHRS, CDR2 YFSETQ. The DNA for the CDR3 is TGCGCCAGCAGCTTGGGACTGCCGTATTCACCCCTCCACTTT. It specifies CASSLGLPYSPLHF.

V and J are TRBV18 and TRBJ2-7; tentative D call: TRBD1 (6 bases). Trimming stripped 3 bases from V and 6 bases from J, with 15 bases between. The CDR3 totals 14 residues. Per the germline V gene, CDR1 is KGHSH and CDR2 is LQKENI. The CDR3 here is CASSPPGVPREQYF. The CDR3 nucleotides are TGTGCCAGCTCACCTCCAGGGGTCCCTCGCGAGCAGTACTTC.

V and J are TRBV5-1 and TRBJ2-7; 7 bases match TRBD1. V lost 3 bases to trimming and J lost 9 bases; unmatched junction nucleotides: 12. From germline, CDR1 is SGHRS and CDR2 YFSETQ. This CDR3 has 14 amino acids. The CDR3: CASSSVRQGSLQYF. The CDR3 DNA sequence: TGCGCCAGCAGCTCGGTTAGACAGGGTTCTCTGCAGTACTTC.

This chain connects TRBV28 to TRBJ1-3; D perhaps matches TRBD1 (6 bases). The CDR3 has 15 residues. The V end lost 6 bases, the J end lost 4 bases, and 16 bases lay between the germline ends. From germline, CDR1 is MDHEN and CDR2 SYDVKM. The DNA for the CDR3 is TGTGCCAGCAGCATTCCCACAGGGCCCGGAAACACCATATATTTT. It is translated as CASSIPTGPGNTIYF.

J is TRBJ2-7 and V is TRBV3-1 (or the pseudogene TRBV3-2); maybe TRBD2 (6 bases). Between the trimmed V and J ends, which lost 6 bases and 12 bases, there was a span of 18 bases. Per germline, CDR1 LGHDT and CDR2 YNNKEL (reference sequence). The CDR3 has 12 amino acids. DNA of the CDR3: TGTGCCAGCAGTTACGTCTCGGGGGAACTGTACTTC. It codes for CASSYVSGELYF.

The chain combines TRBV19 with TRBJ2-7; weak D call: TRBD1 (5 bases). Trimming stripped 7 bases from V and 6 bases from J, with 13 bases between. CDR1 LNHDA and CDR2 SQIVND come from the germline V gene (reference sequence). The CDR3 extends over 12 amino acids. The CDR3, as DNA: TGTGCCAGTAACCCCCAGGGCGGCGAGCAGTACTTC. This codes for CASNPQGGEQYF. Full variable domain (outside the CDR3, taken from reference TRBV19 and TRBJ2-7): DGGITQSPKYLFRKEGQNVTLSCEQNLNHDAMYWYRQDPGQGLRLIYYSQIVNDFQKGDIAEGYSVSREKKESFPLTVTSAQKNPTAFYLCASNPQGGEQYFGPGTRLTVT.

CDR3 DNA: TGTGCCAGCACCCCGAACACTGAAGCTTTCTTT. It is translated as CASTPNTEAFF. The chain carries TRBV7-9 and TRBJ1-1; D uncertain. The germline V gene has CDR1 SEHNR and CDR2 FQNEAQ (reference sequence). The CDR3 spans 11 residues. Trimming stripped 7 bases from V and 1 base from J, with 4 bases between.

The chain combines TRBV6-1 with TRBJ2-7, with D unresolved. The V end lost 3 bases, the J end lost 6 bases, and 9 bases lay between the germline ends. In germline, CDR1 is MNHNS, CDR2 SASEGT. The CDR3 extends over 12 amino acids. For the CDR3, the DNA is TGTGCCAGCAGTGATAGGCTCGGCGAGCAGTACTTC. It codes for CASSDRLGEQYF.